This T cell receptor (beta chain) stems from a study of identical twins. Study results and limitations: Twin pairs had excess sharing that was weaker in beta out-of-frame sequences. Twin sharing of out-of-frame TCR alpha was underestimated by models in monozygotic pairs.

Concerning this clonotype: Its specificity is not known.

A universal primer site was created by template switching, with the cDNA bearing unique molecular identifiers. TCRdb independently ran MiXCR on the 5' RACE reads; one entry per CDR3 protein. The repertoire holds over 200,000 distinct CDR3 sequences, with about 10% as singletons. V trimming: 0 bases; J trimming: 1 base; junction bases outside the gene matches: 3. This CDR3 is built from 15 residues. Germline V gives CDR1 SGHRS, CDR2 YFSETQ. The sample comprised memory T cells sorted from blood. This sequence was found in a man aged 45-60 years in good health. The rearrangement joins TRBV5-1 to TRBJ2-5, with 7 bases lining up with TRBD2. The CDR3 protein is CASSLEAGVQETQYF. The CDR3, as DNA: TGCGCCAGCAGCTTGGAGGCGGGGGTCCAAGAGACCCAGTACTTC.